This T cell receptor beta chain is from a study of identical twins. Findings of the study overall: Modeled out-of-frame TCR alpha sharing in monozygotic twins fell below observed levels. Cord blood beta clonotypes present at high abundance carried fewer insertions; no such pattern appeared in memory repertoires.

The CDR3 loop spans 15 amino acids. In germline, CDR1 is SEHNR, CDR2 FQNEAQ (reference sequence). The V and J ends lost 1 base and 3 bases respectively, with 12 bases between them. A remark on this clonotype: Antigen specificity is unknown.

MiXCR was run by TCRdb on the 5' RACE reads, yielding one entry per CDR3 protein. This table has 550,000 to 700,000 distinct CDR3 sequences, over 8.5% appearing once. These data also formed part of another study, on yellow fever vaccine responses in identical twins.

Sample: PBMCs. The genes are TRBV7-9 and TRBJ2-5; D is uncertain. The sequence came from a woman aged 18-29 years in good health. The chain's CDR3 is CASSLDGPYEETQYF. In nucleotides, the CDR3 is TGTGCCAGCAGCTTAGATGGGCCTTACGAAGAGACCCAGTACTTC.